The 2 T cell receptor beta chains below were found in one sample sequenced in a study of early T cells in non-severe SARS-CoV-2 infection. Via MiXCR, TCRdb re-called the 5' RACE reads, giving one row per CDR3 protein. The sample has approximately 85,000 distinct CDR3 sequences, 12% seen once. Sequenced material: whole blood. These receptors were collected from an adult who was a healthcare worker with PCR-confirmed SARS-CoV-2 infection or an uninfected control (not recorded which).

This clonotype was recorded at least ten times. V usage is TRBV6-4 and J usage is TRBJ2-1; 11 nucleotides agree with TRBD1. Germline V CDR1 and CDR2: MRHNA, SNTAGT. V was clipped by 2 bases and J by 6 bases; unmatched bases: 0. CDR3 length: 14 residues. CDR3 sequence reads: CASSDGTGGNEQFF. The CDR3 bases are TGTGCCAGCAGTGACGGGACAGGGGGCAATGAGCAGTTCTTC.

The CDR3 coding sequence is TGTGCCAGCAGTTATGGGACTAGCGCTACAGATACGCAGTATTTT. Translated: CASSYGTSATDTQYF. The V gene is TRBV6-2 or TRBV6-3, the J gene TRBJ2-3; TRBD2 aligns across 10 bases. This CDR3 has 15 amino acids. Germline V gene sequence: CDR1 MNHEY, CDR2 SVGEGT. V lost 3 bases to trimming and J lost 3 bases; unmatched junction nucleotides: 3.